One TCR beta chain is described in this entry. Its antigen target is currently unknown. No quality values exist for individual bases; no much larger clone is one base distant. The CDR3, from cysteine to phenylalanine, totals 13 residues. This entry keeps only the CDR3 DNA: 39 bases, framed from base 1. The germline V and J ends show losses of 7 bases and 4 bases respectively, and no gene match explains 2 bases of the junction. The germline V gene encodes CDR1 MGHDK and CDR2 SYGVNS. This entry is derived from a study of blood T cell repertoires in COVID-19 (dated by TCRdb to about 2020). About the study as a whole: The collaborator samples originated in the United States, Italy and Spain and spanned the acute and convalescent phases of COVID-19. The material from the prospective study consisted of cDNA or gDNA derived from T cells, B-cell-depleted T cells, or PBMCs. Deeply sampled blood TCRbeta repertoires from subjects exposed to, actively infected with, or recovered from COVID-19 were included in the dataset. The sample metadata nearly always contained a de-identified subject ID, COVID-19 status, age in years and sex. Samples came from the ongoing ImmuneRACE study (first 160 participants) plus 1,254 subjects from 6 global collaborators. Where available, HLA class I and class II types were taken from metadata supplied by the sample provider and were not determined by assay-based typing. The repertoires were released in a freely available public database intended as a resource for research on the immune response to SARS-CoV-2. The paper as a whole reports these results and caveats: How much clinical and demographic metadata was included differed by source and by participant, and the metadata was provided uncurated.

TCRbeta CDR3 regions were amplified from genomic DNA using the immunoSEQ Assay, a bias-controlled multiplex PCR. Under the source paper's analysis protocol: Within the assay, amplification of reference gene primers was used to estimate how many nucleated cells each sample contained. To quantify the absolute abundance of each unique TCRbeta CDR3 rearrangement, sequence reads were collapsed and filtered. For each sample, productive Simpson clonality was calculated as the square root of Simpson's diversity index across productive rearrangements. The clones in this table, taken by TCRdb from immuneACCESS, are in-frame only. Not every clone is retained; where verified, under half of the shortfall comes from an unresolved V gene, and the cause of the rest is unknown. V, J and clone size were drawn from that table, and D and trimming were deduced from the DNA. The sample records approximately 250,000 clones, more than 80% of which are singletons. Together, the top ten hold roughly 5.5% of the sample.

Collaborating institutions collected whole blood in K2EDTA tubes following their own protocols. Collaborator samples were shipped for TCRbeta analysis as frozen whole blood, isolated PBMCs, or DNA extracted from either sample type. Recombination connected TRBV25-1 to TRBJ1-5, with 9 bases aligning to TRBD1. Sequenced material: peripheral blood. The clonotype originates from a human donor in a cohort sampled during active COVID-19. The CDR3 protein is CASTGQGNQPQHF. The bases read TGTGCCAGCACGGGACAGGGAAATCAGCCCCAGCATTTT.